This is a list of T cell receptor beta chains from one sample in a study of technical replicates of blood from a few donors. The repertoire was sequenced with immunoSEQ multiplex PCR; TCRdb's copy has only in-frame clones and lacks some. Of tens of thousands of clones in the sample, about 95% are singletons; the top ten hold 0.35% to 0.45%. The sample consisted of T cells isolated from PBMCs. Receptor source: a human donor in good health. Each CDR3 is given with its conserved first and last residue. The D gene is left open where the match is weak. Size is stated for part of the rows, as once, few or many counts, or as a class when the clone is expanded.

d_call cdr3_length j_call v_call clone_size cdr3_aa cdr3_nt
. 13 TRBJ1-5 TRBV7-2 . CASSSLVNQPQHF TGTGCCAGCAGCTCCCTCGTGAATCAGCCCCAGCATTTT
. 15 TRBJ2-7 TRBV7-8 few CASSLARGNSYEQYF TGTGCCAGCAGCTTAGCCAGGGGAAATTCCTACGAGCAGTACTTC
TRBD1 15 TRBJ2-7 TRBV6-5 . CASSYSPQGQYEQYF TGTGCCAGCAGTTACTCCCCACAGGGGCAGTACGAGCAGTACTTC
. 14 TRBJ1-1 TRBV4-1 once CASSLLDGRTEAFF TGCGCCAGCAGCCTCCTGGACGGGAGGACTGAAGCTTTCTTT
. 15 TRBJ2-7 TRBV7-9 . CASSFQGLPYYEQYF TGTGCCAGCAGCTTCCAGGGACTGCCATACTACGAGCAGTACTTC
. 15 TRBJ2-3 TRBV5-4 . CASSRDTALTDTQYF TGTGCCAGCAGCCGGGACACCGCTTTGACAGATACGCAGTATTTT
. 16 TRBJ1-5 TRBV23-1 few CASSQSYSGRAQPQHF TGCGCCAGCAGTCAATCTTATTCGGGCAGGGCCCAGCCCCAGCATTTT
. 14 TRBJ1-2 TRBV6-5 . CASSPLGLAGGYTF TGTGCCAGCAGCCCTTTGGGCCTGGCAGGCGGCTACACCTTC
TRBD1 14 TRBJ2-7 TRBV5-8 . CASSRGQGAHEQYF TGTGCCAGCAGCCGCGGACAGGGGGCCCACGAGCAGTACTTC
. 13 TRBJ2-1 TRBV9 . CASSRTADNEQFF TGTGCCAGCAGCCGGACAGCAGACAATGAGCAGTTCTTC
TRBD1 18 TRBJ2-3 TRBV2 . CASSAGGIRAGMEDTQYF TGTGCCAGCAGTGCAGGGGGCATCCGGGCAGGGATGGAAGATACGCAGTATTTT
TRBD2 16 TRBJ2-1 TRBV9 . CASSVVGSGSEDEQFF TGTGCCAGCAGCGTAGTGGGTAGCGGGAGTGAGGATGAGCAGTTCTTC
. 13 TRBJ1-2 TRBV29-1 . CSVERRGTYGYTF TGCAGCGTTGAAAGGCGCGGGACGTATGGCTACACCTTC
TRBD2 17 TRBJ2-6 TRBV9 . CASSVASGISGANVLTF TGTGCCAGCAGCGTAGCTAGCGGCATCTCTGGGGCCAACGTCCTGACTTTC
. 13 TRBJ1-1 TRBV30 . CAWSEARRSEAFF TGTGCCTGGAGTGAGGCTCGGCGGTCAGAAGCTTTCTTT
. 17 TRBJ1-5 TRBV4-1 . CASSQDLIEQGSQPQHF TGCGCCAGCAGCCAAGATCTCATAGAACAAGGGAGTCAGCCCCAGCATTTT
TRBD2 11 TRBJ2-1 TRBV5-1 . CASSLERELFF TGCGCCAGCAGCCTTGAGCGGGAGTTGTTCTTC
. 14 TRBJ2-7 TRBV5-1 . CASSLAGAPGEQYF TGCGCCAGCAGCTTGGCAGGTGCTCCGGGGGAGCAGTACTTC
. 14 TRBJ1-1 TRBV6-5 once CASSYLQGSSEAFF TGTGCCAGCAGTTACCTACAGGGTTCATCTGAAGCTTTCTTT
TRBD2 14 TRBJ2-7 TRBV5-4 . CASSTGTIVYEQYF TGTGCCAGCAGCACCGGGACTATCGTGTACGAGCAGTACTTC
TRBD1 16 TRBJ2-3 TRBV27 . CASSLTGQGWPDTQYF TGTGCCAGCAGTTTAACAGGACAGGGGTGGCCAGATACGCAGTATTTT
. 13 TRBJ2-1 TRBV27 . CASSLGVESEQFF TGTGCCAGCAGCCTCGGGGTCGAAAGTGAGCAGTTCTTC
TRBD2 15 TRBJ2-1 TRBV5-6 . CASSNLAGGWDEQFF TGTGCCAGCAGCAATCTAGCGGGAGGGTGGGATGAGCAGTTCTTC
TRBD1 16 TRBJ2-3 TRBV18 once CASSPEDRGVTDTQYF TGTGCCAGCTCACCCGAGGACAGGGGCGTCACAGATACGCAGTATTTT
TRBD1 13 TRBJ1-4 TRBV6-6 . CATGTGGVEKLFF TGTGCCACCGGGACAGGGGGCGTTGAAAAACTGTTTTTT
. 19 TRBJ2-5 TRBV11-2 . CASSFPRTEQAGRGETQYF TGTGCCAGCAGCTTCCCCCGGACAGAGCAAGCGGGGAGGGGTGAGACCCAGTACTTC